The 19 T cell receptor beta chains given below trace back to one sample, sequenced in a study of graft-versus-host responses after intestinal transplantation. Clones were read by immunoSEQ multiplex PCR, and TCRdb kept only the in-frame ones, dropping some. Here the sample spans 1,500 to 2,000 clones, just over 90% being singletons. The starting material was PBMCs, obtained 16 days after intestinal transplant. The receptor set was obtained from a human patient who received an intestinal transplant, so some T cells may come from the graft donor.

The chain carries TRBV10-2 and TRBJ1-5; tentatively, D is TRBD1 (5 bases). The V and J ends lost 4 bases and 7 bases respectively, with 11 bases between them. This CDR3 region has 13 residues. CDR1 is WSHSY, CDR2 SAAADI, per germline. In DNA form, the CDR3 reads TGCGCCAGCAGTGTTGGGGCGGGGCAGCCCCAGCATTTT. Translated: CASSVGAGQPQHF.

The rearrangement uses TRBV29-1 and TRBJ2-3; TRBD2 aligns across 12 bases. The CDR3 contains 14 residues. After removal of 7 bases from V and 4 bases from J, the junction contained 6 bases not matched to a gene. The V gene's germline CDR1 is SQVTM and CDR2 ANQGSEA. In DNA, the CDR3 is TGCAGCGCCATGCTAGCGGGGGGGCCAGATACGCAGTATTTT. Amino acid sequence: CSAMLAGGPDTQYF.

The V and J genes are TRBV7-6 and TRBJ2-3; D may correspond to TRBD1 or TRBD2 (5 bases each). Germline loops: CDR1 SGHVS, CDR2 FNYEAQ. The CDR3 has 15 residues. Trimming stripped 2 bases from V and 3 bases from J, with 12 bases between. CDR3 region: CASSLLGPGTDTQYF. DNA of the CDR3: TGTGCCAGCAGCTTACTGGGGCCGGGGACAGATACGCAGTATTTT. Full variable domain (outside the CDR3, taken from reference TRBV7-6 and TRBJ2-3): GAGVSQSPRYKVTKRGQDVALRCDPISGHVSLYWYRQALGQGPEFLTYFNYEAQQDKSGLPNDRFSAERPEGSISTLTIQRTEQRDSAMYRCASSLLGPGTDTQYFGPGTRLTVL.

The chain combines TRBV4-1 with TRBJ2-7; D possibly corresponds to TRBD1 (6 bases). Germline loops: CDR1 MGHRA, CDR2 YSYEKL. V was clipped by 4 bases and J by 5 bases, with 15 bases between them. The CDR3 spans 14 residues. CDR3 DNA: TGCGCCAGCAGCCGTACAGGGCTTAGGGACGAGCAGTACTTC. Its protein product is CASSRTGLRDEQYF.

The chain carries TRBV19 and TRBJ2-1; D is perhaps TRBD2 (6 bases). This CDR3 is 16 amino acids long. Germline loops: CDR1 LNHDA, CDR2 SQIVND (reference sequence). V was cut by 6 bases and J by 3 bases, with 18 bases left in between. CDR3 amino acids: CASRGKKGTFYNEQFF. In nucleotides, the CDR3 is TGTGCCAGTAGGGGGAAAAAGGGGACTTTCTACAATGAGCAGTTCTTC.

This chain uses TRBV10-2 with TRBJ2-3; 8 bases are shared with TRBD2. Losses at the gene ends were 4 bases for V and 2 bases for J; bases not matched to a gene: 5. This CDR3 is built from 15 residues. Germline CDR1 reads WSHSY; CDR2 reads SAAADI. The CDR3 region is CASSGTSGNTDTQYF. The CDR3 DNA sequence: TGCGCCAGCAGTGGCACTAGCGGCAACACAGATACGCAGTATTTT.

The gene calls are TRBV6-5 and TRBJ1-6; perhaps TRBD1 as D (5 bases). Germline V gene lookup returns CDR1 MNHEY and CDR2 SVGAGI. The CDR3 extends over 15 amino acids. The V end was cut by 6 bases, the J end by 10 bases, with 19 bases between. The CDR3 coding sequence is TGTGCCAGCAGCCCCCAAATTGGGGGAGGCTCACCCCTCCACTTT. It translates to CASSPQIGGGSPLHF.

The chain recombines TRBV28 with TRBJ1-5; 11 positions agree with TRBD1. The CDR3 is 16 amino acids. The trim removed 6 bases at V and 3 bases at J, leaving 7 bases unmatched. Per the germline V gene, CDR1 is MDHEN and CDR2 is SYDVKM. This chain's CDR3 is CASSRTGGADNQPQHF. The CDR3 DNA is TGTGCCAGCAGCAGGACAGGGGGCGCTGACAATCAGCCCCAGCATTTT.

The chain couples TRBV11-2 to TRBJ2-7; 11 positions match TRBD2. CDR3 length: 17 amino acids. The ends lost 1 base at V and 4 bases at J; junction bases unmatched: 9. In germline, CDR1 is SGHAT, CDR2 FQNNGV. The DNA of the CDR3 is TGTGCCAGCAGCTTAGGGGCTAGCGGGGGGCCCTCTTACGAGCAGTACTTC. It codes for CASSLGASGGPSYEQYF.

V and J are TRBV4-1 and TRBJ2-7; TRBD2 matches at 13 bases. Losses at the gene ends were 3 bases for V and 5 bases for J; bases not matched to a gene: 16. The CDR3 sequence is 19 residues long. Germline V gene lookup returns CDR1 MGHRA and CDR2 YSYEKL. The CDR3 DNA reads TGCGCCAGCAGCCAGGGAAATGAACTAGCGGGAGGGGAAAAAAACGAGCAGTACTTC. It specifies CASSQGNELAGGEKNEQYF.

CDR3 residues: CASSQTANNSPLHF. The CDR3 coding sequence is TGTGCCAGCAGCCAGACAGCTAATAATTCACCCCTCCACTTT. The chain links TRBV7-3 to TRBJ1-6, with D possibly TRBD1 on 5 matching bases. CDR1 SGHTA and CDR2 FQGTGA come from the germline V gene. The CDR3 is 14 residues long. V gave up 5 bases and J gave up 5 bases, with 10 bases separating them. Looking up the rest from reference TRBV7-3 and TRBJ1-6 gives the full variable domain: GAGVSQTPSNKVTEKGKYVELRCDPISGHTALYWYRQSLGQGPEFLIYFQGTGAADDSGLPNDRFFAVRPEGSVSTLKIQRTERGDSAVYLCASSQTANNSPLHFGNGTRLTVT.

The V call is TRBV28, the J call TRBJ1-2; a weak D match, TRBD1 (6 bases). Germline values: CDR1 MDHEN, CDR2 SYDVKM. The CDR3 runs 14 residues. V shed 2 bases and J shed 2 bases, with 9 bases lying between them. The CDR3 spells CASSLPQGNYGYTF. The CDR3 bases are TGTGCCAGCAGTTTACCGCAGGGGAACTATGGCTACACCTTC.

The V call is TRBV6-4, the J call TRBJ2-6, with TRBD2 identical over 7 bases. The junction had 7 bases not matched to a gene; V was cut back by 3 bases and J by 2 bases. The V gene's germline CDR1 is MRHNA and CDR2 SNTAGT. The CDR3 extends over 17 amino acids. The DNA for the CDR3 is TGTGCCAGCAGTGAAACCGCGGGAGTCACTGGGGCCAACGTCCTGACTTTC. This gives the protein CASSETAGVTGANVLTF.

The V and J genes are TRBV7-9 and TRBJ2-1; 11 bases agree with TRBD2. With 7 bases clipped from V and 8 bases from J, the junction kept 16 bases outside the gene matches. Germline lookup yields CDR1 SEHNR and CDR2 FQNEAQ (reference sequence). The CDR3 sequence is 17 residues long. The CDR3 bases are TGTGCCAGCACCTCATTCCCGATAGCGGGAGGGGGAGATGAGCAGTTCTTC. Encoded protein: CASTSFPIAGGGDEQFF.

This clone has just one count. V is TRBV6-5 and J is TRBJ2-1; TRBD2 matches at 7 bases. CDR3 length: 15 amino acids. Germline V gives CDR1 MNHEY, CDR2 SVGAGI. The ends lost 2 bases at V and 5 bases at J; junction bases unmatched: 6. In DNA, the CDR3 is TGTGCCAGCAGTTACGGGAGCGGGGTCCACAATGAGCAGTTCTTC. Translating gives CASSYGSGVHNEQFF.

This chain joins TRBV4-1 and TRBJ2-3, with TRBD2 matching over 8 bases. The CDR3 consists of 20 residues. The germline gives CDR1 MGHRA, CDR2 YSYEKL. V lost 6 bases to trimming and J lost 4 bases; unmatched junction nucleotides: 24. The CDR3 bases are TGCGCCAGCAGAGCCAAGGTACCCCCTCTAACGGGGCGGGGGGCAGATACGCAGTATTTT. This translates into CASRAKVPPLTGRGADTQYF.

The chain uses TRBV11-2 and TRBJ2-7; a possible D gene is TRBD2 (6 bases). Per the germline V gene, CDR1 is SGHAT and CDR2 is FQNNGV. Trimming took off 5 bases at V and 0 bases at J, with 11 bases between the two ends. The CDR3 is made up of 14 amino acids. The CDR3 nucleotides read TGTGCCAGCAGCGACGGGAGATTCTCCTACGAGCAGTACTTC. Protein sequence: CASSDGRFSYEQYF.

The chain joins TRBV27 to TRBJ2-1; possibly TRBD2 for D (7 bases). The CDR3 is made up of 15 amino acids. Trimming removed 0 bases at V and 9 bases at J, with 15 bases between. CDR1 and CDR2 (germline): MNHEY, SMNVEV (reference sequence). For the CDR3, the DNA is TGTGCCAGCAGTTTATCTGGGGGGGGGCCAAGTGAGCAGTTCTTC. It is translated as CASSLSGGGPSEQFF.

The CDR3 here is CATSEDGGADGELFF. The DNA of the CDR3 is TGTGCCACCAGTGAAGATGGGGGAGCGGACGGGGAGCTGTTTTTT. This chain links TRBV15 with TRBJ2-2; D may correspond to TRBD1 or TRBD2 (5 bases each). The length of the CDR3 is 15 residues. CDR1 is LNHNV, CDR2 YYDKDF, per germline (reference sequence). Trimming left V 6 bases short and J 7 bases short, with 18 bases between.